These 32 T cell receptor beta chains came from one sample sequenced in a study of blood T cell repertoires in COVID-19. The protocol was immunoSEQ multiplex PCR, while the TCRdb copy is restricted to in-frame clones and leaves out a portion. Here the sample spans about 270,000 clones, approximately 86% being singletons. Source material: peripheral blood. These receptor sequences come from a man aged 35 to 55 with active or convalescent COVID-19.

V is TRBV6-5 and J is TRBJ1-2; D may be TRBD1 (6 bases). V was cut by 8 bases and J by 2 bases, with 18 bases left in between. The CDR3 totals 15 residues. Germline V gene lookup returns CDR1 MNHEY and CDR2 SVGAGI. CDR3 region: CASSPRGGANYGYTF. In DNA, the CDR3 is TGTGCCAGCTCCCCCCGTGGGGGCGCCAACTATGGCTACACCTTC.

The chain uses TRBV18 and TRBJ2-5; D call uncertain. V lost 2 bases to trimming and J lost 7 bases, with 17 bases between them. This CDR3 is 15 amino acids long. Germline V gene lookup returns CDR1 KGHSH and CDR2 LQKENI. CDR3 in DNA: TGTGCCAGCTCACCAAGTAGTCTTGAGTTTGGGACCCAGTACTTC. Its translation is CASSPSSLEFGTQYF.

CDR3 in amino acids: CAISSGGVQETQYF. CDR3 DNA: TGTGCCATCAGTAGCGGGGGGGTTCAAGAGACCCAGTACTTC. This sequence joins TRBV10-3 and TRBJ2-5; 10 bases fit TRBD2. The length of the CDR3 is 14 residues. The ends lost 5 bases at V and 2 bases at J; junction bases unmatched: 2. Germline CDR1 and CDR2: ENHRY and SYGVKD.

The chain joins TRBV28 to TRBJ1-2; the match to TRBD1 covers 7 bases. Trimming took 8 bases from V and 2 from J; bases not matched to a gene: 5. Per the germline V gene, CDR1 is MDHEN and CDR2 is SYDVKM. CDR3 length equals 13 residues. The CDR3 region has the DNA TGTGCCAGCCTAACAGGGGACAACTATGGCTACACCTTC. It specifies CASLTGDNYGYTF.

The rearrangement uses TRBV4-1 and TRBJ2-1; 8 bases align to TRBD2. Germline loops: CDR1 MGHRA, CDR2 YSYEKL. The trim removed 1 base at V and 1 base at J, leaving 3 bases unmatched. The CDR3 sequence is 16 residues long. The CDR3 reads CASSQALAESYNEQFF. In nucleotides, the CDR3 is TGCGCCAGCAGCCAAGCACTAGCGGAATCCTACAATGAGCAGTTCTTC.

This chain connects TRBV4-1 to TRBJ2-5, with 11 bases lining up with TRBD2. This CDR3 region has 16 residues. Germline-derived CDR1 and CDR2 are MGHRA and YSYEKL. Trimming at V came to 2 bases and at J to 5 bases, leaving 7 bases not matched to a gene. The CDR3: CASSQTTSGGGETQYF. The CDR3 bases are TGCGCCAGCAGCCAAACCACTAGCGGGGGTGGGGAGACCCAGTACTTC.

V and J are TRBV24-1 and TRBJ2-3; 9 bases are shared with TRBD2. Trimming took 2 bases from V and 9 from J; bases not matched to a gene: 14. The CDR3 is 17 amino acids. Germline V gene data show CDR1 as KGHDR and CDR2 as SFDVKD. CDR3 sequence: CATSDSAPAGGLETQYF. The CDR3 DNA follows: TGTGCCACCAGTGATTCCGCCCCCGCGGGAGGGCTCGAAACGCAGTATTTT.

The CDR3 reads CASSPDTHKETQYF. For the CDR3, the DNA is TGTGCCAGCAGCCCCGATACCCACAAGGAGACCCAGTACTTC. The J gene is TRBJ2-5, the V gene TRBV7-9; D gene unclear. CDR1 is SEHNR, CDR2 FQNEAQ, per germline (reference sequence). V was cut by 5 bases and J by 5 bases, with 15 bases left in between. The CDR3 is made up of 14 amino acids.

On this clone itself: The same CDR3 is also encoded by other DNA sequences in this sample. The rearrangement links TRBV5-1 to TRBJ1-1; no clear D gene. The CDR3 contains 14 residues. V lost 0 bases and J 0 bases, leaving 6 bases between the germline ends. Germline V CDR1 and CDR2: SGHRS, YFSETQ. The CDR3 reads CASSLGLMNTEAFF. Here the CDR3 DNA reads TGCGCCAGCAGCTTGGGACTCATGAACACTGAAGCTTTCTTT. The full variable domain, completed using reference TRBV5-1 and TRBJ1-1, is KAGVTQTPRYLIKTRGQQVTLSCSPISGHRSVSWYQQTPGQGLQFLFEYFSETQRNKGNFPGRFSGRQFSNSRSEMNVSTLELGDSALYLCASSLGLMNTEAFFGQGTRLTVV.

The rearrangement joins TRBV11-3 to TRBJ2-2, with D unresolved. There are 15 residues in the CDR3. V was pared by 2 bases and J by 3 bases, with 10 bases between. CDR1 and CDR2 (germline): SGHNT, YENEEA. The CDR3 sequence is CASSLSSSDTGELFF. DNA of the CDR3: TGTGCCAGCAGCTTATCGAGTTCGGACACCGGGGAGCTGTTTTTT.

CDR3 amino acids: CASSSYAGGRYEQYF. The DNA of the CDR3 is TGTGCCAGCAGCTCCTATGCGGGAGGACGCTACGAGCAGTACTTC. The rearrangement uses TRBV9 and TRBJ2-7; 8 nucleotides align to TRBD2. The length of the CDR3 is 15 residues. Germline V gene lookup returns CDR1 SGDLS and CDR2 YYNGEE. J lost 3 bases, V lost 4 bases, and 9 bases had no gene match.

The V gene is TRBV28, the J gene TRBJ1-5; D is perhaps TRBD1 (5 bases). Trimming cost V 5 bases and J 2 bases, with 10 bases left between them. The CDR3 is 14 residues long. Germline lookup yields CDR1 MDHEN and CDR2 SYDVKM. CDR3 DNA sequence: TGTGCCAGCAGTGAACAGGTGGGCAATCAGCCCCAGCATTTT. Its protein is CASSEQVGNQPQHF.

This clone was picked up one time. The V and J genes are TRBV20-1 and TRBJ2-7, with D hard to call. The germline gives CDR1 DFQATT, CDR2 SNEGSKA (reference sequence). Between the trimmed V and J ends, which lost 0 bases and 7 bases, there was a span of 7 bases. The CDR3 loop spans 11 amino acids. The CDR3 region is CSARDAWEQYF. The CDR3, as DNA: TGCAGTGCTAGAGACGCGTGGGAGCAGTACTTC.

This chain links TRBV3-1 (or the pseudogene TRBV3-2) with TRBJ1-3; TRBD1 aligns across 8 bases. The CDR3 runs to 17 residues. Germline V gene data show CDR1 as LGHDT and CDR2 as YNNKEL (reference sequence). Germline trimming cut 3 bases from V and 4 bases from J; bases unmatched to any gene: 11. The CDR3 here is CASSQTGQGAAGNTIYF. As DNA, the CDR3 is TGTGCCAGCAGCCAGACGGGGCAGGGGGCGGCAGGAAACACCATATATTTT.

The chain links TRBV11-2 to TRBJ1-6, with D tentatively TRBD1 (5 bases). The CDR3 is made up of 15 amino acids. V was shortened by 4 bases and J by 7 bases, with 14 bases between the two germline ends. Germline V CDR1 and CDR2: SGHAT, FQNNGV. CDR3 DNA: TGTGCCAGCAGCTACCGGGACTTTGGGAATTCACCCCTCCACTTT. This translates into CASSYRDFGNSPLHF. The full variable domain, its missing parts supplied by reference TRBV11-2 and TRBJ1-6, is EAGVAQSPRYKIIEKRQSVAFWCNPISGHATLYWYQQILGQGPKLLIQFQNNGVVDDSQLPKDRFSAERLKGVDSTLKIQPAKLEDSAVYLCASSYRDFGNSPLHFGNGTRLTVT.

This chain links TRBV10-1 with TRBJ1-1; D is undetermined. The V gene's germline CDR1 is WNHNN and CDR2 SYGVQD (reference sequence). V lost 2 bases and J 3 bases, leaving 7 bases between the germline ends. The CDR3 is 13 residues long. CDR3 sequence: CASSEERYTEAFF. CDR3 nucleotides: TGCGCCAGCAGTGAGGAGAGATACACTGAAGCTTTCTTT.

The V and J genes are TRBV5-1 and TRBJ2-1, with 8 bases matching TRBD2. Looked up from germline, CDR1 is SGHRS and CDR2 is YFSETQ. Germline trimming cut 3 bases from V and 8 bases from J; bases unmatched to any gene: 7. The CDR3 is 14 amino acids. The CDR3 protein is CASSSGGGPDEQFF. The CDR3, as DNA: TGCGCCAGCAGCTCTGGCGGGGGGCCTGATGAGCAGTTCTTC.

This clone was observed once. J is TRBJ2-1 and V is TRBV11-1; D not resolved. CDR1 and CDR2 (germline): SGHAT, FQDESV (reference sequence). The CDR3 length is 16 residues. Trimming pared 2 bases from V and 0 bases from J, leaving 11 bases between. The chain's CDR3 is CASSLNGLSSYNEQFF. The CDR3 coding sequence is TGTGCCAGCAGCTTAAATGGTCTTAGCTCCTACAATGAGCAGTTCTTC.

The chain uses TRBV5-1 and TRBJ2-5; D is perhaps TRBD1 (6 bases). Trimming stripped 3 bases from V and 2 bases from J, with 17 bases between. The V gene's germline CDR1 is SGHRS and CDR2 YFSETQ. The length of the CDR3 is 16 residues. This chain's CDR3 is CASSSELQGLQETQYF. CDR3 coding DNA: TGCGCCAGCAGCTCGGAGTTACAGGGCCTGCAAGAGACCCAGTACTTC.

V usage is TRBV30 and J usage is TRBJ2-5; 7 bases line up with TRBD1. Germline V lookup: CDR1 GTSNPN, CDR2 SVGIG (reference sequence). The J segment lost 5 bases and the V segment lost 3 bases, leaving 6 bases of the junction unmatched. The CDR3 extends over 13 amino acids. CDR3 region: CAWRTTGAETQYF. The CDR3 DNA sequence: TGTGCCTGGAGGACCACAGGGGCGGAGACCCAGTACTTC.

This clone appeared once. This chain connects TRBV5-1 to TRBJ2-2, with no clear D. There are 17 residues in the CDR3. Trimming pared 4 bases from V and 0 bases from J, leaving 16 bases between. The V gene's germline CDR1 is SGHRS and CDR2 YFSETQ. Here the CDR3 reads CASSPFPRTANTGELFF. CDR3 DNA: TGCGCCAGCAGCCCCTTCCCTCGTACAGCGAACACCGGGGAGCTGTTTTTT. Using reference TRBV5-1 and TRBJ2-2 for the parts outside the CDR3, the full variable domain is KAGVTQTPRYLIKTRGQQVTLSCSPISGHRSVSWYQQTPGQGLQFLFEYFSETQRNKGNFPGRFSGRQFSNSRSEMNVSTLELGDSALYLCASSPFPRTANTGELFFGEGSRLTVL.

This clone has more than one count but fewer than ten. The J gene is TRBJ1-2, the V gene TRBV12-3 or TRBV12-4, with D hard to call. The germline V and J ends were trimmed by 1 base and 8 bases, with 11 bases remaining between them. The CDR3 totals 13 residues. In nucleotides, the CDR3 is TGTGCCAGCAGTTTAGTCCTGAGCCGGGGCTACACCTTC. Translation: CASSLVLSRGYTF.

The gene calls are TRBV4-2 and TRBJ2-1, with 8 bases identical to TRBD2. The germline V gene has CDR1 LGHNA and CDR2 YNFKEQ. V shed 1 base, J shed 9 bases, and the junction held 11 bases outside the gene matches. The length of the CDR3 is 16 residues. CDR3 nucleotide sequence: TGTGCCAGCAGCCAAGCGTCCGCGCGGGGGGTCAGTGAGCAGTTCTTC. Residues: CASSQASARGVSEQFF.

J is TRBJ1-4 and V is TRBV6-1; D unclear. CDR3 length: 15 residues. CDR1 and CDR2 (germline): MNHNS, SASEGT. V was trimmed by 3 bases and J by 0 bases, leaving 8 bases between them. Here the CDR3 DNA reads TGTGCCAGCAGTGATTCGGGGACAACTAATGAAAAACTGTTTTTT. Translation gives CASSDSGTTNEKLFF.

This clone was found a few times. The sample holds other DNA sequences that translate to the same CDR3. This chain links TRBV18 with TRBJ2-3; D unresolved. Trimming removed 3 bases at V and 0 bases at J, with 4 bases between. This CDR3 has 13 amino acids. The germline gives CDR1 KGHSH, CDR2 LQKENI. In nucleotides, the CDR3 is TGTGCCAGCTCACCCCCTAGCACAGATACGCAGTATTTT. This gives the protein CASSPPSTDTQYF.

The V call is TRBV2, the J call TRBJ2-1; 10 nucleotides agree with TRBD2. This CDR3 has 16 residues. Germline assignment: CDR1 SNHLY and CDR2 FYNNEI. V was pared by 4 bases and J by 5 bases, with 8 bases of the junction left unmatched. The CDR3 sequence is CASSVQLAGLNNEQFF. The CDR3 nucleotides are TGTGCCAGCAGTGTACAACTAGCGGGGCTTAACAATGAGCAGTTCTTC.

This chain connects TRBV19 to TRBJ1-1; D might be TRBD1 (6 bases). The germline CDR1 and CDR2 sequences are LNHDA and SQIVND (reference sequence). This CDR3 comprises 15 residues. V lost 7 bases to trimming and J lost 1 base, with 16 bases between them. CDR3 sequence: CASTDRGATNTEAFF. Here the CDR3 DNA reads TGTGCCAGTACTGACCGGGGGGCTACGAACACTGAAGCTTTCTTT.

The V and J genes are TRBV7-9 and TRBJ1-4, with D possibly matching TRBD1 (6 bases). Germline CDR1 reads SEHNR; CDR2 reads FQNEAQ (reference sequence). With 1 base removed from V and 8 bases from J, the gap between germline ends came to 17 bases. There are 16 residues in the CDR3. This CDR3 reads CASSLGRSRGEEKLFF. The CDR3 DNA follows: TGTGCCAGCAGCTTAGGCAGGTCCAGGGGAGAGGAAAAACTGTTTTTT.

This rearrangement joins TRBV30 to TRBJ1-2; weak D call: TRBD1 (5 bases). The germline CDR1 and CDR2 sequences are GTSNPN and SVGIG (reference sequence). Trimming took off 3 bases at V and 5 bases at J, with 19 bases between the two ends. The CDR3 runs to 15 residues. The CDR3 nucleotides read TGTGCCTGGAGGTTGCATACGACAGAGCTATATGGCTACACCTTC. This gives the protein CAWRLHTTELYGYTF.

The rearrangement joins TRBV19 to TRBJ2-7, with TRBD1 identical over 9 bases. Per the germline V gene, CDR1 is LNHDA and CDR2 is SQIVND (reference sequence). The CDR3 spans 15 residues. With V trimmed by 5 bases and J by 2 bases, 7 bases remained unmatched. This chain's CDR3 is CASSLGQGRTYEQYF. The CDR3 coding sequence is TGTGCCAGTAGTCTCGGACAGGGGAGGACCTACGAGCAGTACTTC. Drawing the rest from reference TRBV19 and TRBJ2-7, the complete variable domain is DGGITQSPKYLFRKEGQNVTLSCEQNLNHDAMYWYRQDPGQGLRLIYYSQIVNDFQKGDIAEGYSVSREKKESFPLTVTSAQKNPTAFYLCASSLGQGRTYEQYFGPGTRLTVT.

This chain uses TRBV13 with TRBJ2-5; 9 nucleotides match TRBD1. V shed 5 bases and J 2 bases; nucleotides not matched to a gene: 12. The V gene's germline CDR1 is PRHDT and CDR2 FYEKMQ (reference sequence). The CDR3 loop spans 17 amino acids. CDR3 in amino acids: CASSARDRGRWQETQYF. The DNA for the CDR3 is TGTGCCAGCAGCGCGCGAGACAGGGGGAGATGGCAAGAGACCCAGTACTTC.

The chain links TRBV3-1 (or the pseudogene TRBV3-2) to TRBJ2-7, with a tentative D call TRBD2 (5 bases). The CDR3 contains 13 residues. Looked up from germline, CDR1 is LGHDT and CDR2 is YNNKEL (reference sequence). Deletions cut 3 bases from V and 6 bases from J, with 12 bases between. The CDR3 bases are TGTGCCAGCAGCCATACTAGGGCCCTCGAGCAGTACTTC. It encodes CASSHTRALEQYF.